This T cell receptor beta chain was obtained from a study of regulatory T cells in long-lasting Graves disease. Study as a whole: Graves' patients, newly diagnosed, had taken antithyroid drugs under 3 months.

Per the germline V gene, CDR1 is SGHRS and CDR2 is YFSETQ. The CDR3 sequence is 16 residues long. Trimming removed 4 bases from V and 1 base from J, with 15 bases in between. This clonotype was observed many times. Through Arm-PCR of CDR3 regions and iRepertoire HTBI primers, TCR beta libraries were built. Each CDR3 protein gets one entry after TCRdb re-called the multiplex PCR reads with MiXCR. The profile shows roughly 610,000 distinct CDR3 sequences, about 15% of them singletons. The time point here: newly diagnosed GD, antithyroid drugs for less than 3 months. TCR sequences were obtained from RNA taken from PBMCs. A blood draw put about 10 milliliters of peripheral blood into EDTA tubes. This same sample was also part of a study on T cells in Graves' hyperthyroidism and ophthalmopathy. As that study records: First-round RT-PCR with HTBI primers amplified the TCR CDR3 region. A median 6.5 months before onset, the model predicted ophthalmopathy.

The source of this sequence is a man aged 18 to 29 with Graves disease. The material sequenced was peripheral blood mononuclear cells (PBMCs), taken at new diagnosis, from a patient treated with antithyroid drugs. The J gene is TRBJ2-1, the V gene TRBV5-1, with a tentative D call TRBD2 (5 bases). The CDR3 DNA sequence: TGCGCCAGCAGCCTGGTCGGGGTGGGGTCCTACAATGAGCAGTTCTTC. Amino acids: CASSLVGVGSYNEQFF. Looking up the rest from reference TRBV5-1 and TRBJ2-1 gives the full variable domain: KAGVTQTPRYLIKTRGQQVTLSCSPISGHRSVSWYQQTPGQGLQFLFEYFSETQRNKGNFPGRFSGRQFSNSRSEMNVSTLELGDSALYLCASSLVGVGSYNEQFFGPGTRLTVL.